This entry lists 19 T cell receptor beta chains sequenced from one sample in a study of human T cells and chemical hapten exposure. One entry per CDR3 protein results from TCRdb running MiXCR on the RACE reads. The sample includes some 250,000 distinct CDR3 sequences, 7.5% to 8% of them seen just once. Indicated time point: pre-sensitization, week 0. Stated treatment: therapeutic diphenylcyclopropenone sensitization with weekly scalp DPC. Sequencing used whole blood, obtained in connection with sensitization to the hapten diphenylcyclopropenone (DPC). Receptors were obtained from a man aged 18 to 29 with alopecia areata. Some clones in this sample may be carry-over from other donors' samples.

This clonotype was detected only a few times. CDR3 sequence (DNA): TGCAGCGTTGAACCCCGACAGGGATCAGATACGCAGTATTTT. Protein: CSVEPRQGSDTQYF. The chain is built from TRBV29-1 and TRBJ2-3, with 7 bases that match TRBD1. J lost 4 bases, V lost 2 bases, and 6 bases had no gene match. The CDR3 length is 14 residues. Germline values: CDR1 SQVTM, CDR2 ANQGSEA.

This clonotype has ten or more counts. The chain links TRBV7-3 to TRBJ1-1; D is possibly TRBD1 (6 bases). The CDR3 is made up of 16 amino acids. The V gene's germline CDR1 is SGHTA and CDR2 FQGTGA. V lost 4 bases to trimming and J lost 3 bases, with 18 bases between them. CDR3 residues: CASSSSRAGVDTEAFF. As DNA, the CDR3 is TGTGCCAGCAGCTCCAGCCGGGCAGGGGTCGACACTGAAGCTTTCTTT.

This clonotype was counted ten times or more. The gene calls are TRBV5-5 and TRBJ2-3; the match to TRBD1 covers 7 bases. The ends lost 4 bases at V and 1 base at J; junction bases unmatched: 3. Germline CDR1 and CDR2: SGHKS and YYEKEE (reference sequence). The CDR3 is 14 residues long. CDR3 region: CASSRDRGTDTQYF. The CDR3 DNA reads TGTGCCAGCAGCCGTGACAGGGGCACAGATACGCAGTATTTT.

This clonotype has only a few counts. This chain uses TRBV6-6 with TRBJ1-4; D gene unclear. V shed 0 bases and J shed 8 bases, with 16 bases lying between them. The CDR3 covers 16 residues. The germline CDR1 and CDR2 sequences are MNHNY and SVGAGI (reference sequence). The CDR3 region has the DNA TGTGCCAGCAGTTACTCGGGTACATCGGAGATCGAAAAACTGTTTTTT. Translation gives CASSYSGTSEIEKLFF.

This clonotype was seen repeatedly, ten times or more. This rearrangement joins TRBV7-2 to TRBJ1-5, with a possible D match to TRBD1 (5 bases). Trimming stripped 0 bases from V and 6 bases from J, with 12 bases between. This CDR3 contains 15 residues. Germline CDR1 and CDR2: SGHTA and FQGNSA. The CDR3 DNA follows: TGTGCCAGCAGCTTAGCGATGGGGGGTAGTCAGCCCCAGCATTTT. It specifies CASSLAMGGSQPQHF.

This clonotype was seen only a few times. The CDR3 reads CAIRGTEENTEAFF. The CDR3 DNA reads TGTGCCATCAGAGGGACAGAAGAGAACACTGAAGCTTTCTTT. The J gene is TRBJ1-1, the V gene TRBV10-3; TRBD1 matches at 7 bases. The V segment lost 6 bases and the J segment 1 base; nucleotides outside the gene matches: 5. The CDR3 is 14 residues long. The germline gives CDR1 ENHRY, CDR2 SYGVKD.

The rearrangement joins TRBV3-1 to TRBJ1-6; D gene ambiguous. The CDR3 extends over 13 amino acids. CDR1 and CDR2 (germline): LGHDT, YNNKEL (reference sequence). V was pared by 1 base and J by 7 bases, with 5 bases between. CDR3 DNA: TGTGCCAGCAGCCAAGTTCCGAATTCACCCCTCCACTTT. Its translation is CASSQVPNSPLHF.

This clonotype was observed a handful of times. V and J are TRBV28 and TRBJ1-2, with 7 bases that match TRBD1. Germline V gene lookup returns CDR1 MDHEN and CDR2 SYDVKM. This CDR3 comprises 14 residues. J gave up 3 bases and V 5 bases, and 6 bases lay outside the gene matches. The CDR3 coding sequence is TGTGCCAGCAGTGAATATCAGGGGGACTATGGCTACACCTTC. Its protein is CASSEYQGDYGYTF.

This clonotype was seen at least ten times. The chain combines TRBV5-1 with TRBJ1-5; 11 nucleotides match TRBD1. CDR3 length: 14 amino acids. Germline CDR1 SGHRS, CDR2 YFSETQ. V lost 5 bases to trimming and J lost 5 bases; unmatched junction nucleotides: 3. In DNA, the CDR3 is TGCGCCAGCAGTAGGACAGGGGGCGATCAGCCCCAGCATTTT. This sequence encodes CASSRTGGDQPQHF.

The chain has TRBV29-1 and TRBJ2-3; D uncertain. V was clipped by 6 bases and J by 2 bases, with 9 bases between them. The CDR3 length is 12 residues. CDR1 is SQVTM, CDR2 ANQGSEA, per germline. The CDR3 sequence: CSVITHTDTQYF. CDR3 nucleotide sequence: TGCAGCGTGATAACCCACACAGATACGCAGTATTTT.

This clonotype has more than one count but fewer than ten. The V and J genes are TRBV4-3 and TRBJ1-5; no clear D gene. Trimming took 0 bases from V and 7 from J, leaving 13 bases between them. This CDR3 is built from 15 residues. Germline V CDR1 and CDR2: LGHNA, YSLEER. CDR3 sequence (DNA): TGCGCCAGCAGCCAAGAATGGCAAGGGAGCCAGCCCCAGCATTTT. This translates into CASSQEWQGSQPQHF.

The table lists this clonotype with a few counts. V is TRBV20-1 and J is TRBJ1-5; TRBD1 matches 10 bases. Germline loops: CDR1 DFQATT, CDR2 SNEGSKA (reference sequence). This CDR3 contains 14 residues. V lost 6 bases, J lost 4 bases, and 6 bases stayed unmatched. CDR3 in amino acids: CSAQGQGSNQPQHF. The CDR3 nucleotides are TGCAGTGCCCAGGGACAGGGGTCGAATCAGCCCCAGCATTTT.

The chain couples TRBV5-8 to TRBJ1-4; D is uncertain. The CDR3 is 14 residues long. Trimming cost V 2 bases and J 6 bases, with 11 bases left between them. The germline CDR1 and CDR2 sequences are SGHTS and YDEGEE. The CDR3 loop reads CASSFDKTDEKLFF. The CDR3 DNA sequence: TGTGCCAGCAGCTTCGACAAGACGGATGAAAAACTGTTTTTT. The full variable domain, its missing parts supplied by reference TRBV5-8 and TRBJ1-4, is EAGVTQSPTHLIKTRGQQATLRCSPISGHTSVYWYQQALGLGLQFLLWYDEGEERNRGNFPPRFSGRQFPNYSSELNVNALELEDSALYLCASSFDKTDEKLFFGSGTQLSVL.

The CDR3 DNA sequence: TGTGCCAGCAGCTTGGTAACATACACTGAAGCTTTCTTT. This sequence encodes CASSLVTYTEAFF. The rearrangement links TRBV5-4 to TRBJ1-1, with D unclear. Germline lookup yields CDR1 SGHNT and CDR2 YYREEE (reference sequence). V was clipped by 0 bases and J by 3 bases, with 6 bases between them. This CDR3 is built from 13 residues.

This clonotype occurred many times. The CDR3 here is CSARPGRQGPSTDTQYF. The CDR3 coding sequence is TGCAGTGCTAGACCCGGCAGACAGGGACCTAGCACAGATACGCAGTATTTT. The V gene is TRBV20-1, the J gene TRBJ2-3; the match to TRBD1 covers 7 bases. Trimming cost V 2 bases and J 0 bases; bases outside gene matches: 11. CDR1 and CDR2 from the germline V gene are DFQATT and SNEGSKA (reference sequence). The CDR3 runs 17 residues.

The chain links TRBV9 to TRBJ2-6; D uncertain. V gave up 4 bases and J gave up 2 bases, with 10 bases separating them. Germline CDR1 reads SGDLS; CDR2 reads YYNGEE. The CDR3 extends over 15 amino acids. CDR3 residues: CASSPIGPGANVLTF. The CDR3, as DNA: TGTGCCAGCAGCCCGATAGGGCCTGGGGCCAACGTCCTGACTTTC. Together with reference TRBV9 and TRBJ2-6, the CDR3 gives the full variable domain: DSGVTQTPKHLITATGQRVTLRCSPRSGDLSVYWYQQSLDQGLQFLIQYYNGEERAKGNILERFSAQQFPDLHSELNLSSLELGDSALYFCASSPIGPGANVLTFGAGSRLTVL.

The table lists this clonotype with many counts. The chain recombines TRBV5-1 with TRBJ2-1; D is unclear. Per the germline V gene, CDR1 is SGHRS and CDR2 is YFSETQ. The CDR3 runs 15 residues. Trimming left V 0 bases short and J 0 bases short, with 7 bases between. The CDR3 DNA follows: TGCGCCAGCAGCTTGGTGCGTAGCTCCTACAATGAGCAGTTCTTC. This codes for CASSLVRSSYNEQFF.

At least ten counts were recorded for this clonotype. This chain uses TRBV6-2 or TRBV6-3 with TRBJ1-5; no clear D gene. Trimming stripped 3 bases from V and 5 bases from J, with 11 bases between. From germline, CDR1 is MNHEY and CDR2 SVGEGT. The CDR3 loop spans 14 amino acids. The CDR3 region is CASSYLDGYQPQHF. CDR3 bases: TGTGCCAGCAGTTATCTGGACGGGTATCAGCCCCAGCATTTT.

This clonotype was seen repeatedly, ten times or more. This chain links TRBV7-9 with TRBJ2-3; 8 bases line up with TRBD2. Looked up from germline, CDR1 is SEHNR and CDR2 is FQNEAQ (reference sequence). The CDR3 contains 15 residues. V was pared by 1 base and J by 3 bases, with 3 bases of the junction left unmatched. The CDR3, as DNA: TGTGCCAGCAGCTTAGAGGGGACTAGGACAGATACGCAGTATTTT. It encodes CASSLEGTRTDTQYF.